The source of this T cell receptor (beta chain) is a study of T cell repertoires in cytomegalovirus infection. Study background: CMV infection together with matching HLA type was indicated by public TCR beta signatures.

General study results and limits: Summed public TCR beta family frequency identified CMV carriers bearing the relevant HLA. The ex vivo response was dominated by HLA-C-restricted CMV-specific TCR beta clonotypes.

The sample holds a few counts of this clonotype. The antigen remains unidentified. V lost 2 bases to trimming and J lost 4 bases, with 17 bases between them. Per germline, CDR1 SGHTA and CDR2 FQGTGA. The CDR3 covers 16 residues. MiXCR, applied by TCRdb to the reads, yields one record per CDR3 protein. The data hold 200,000 or so distinct CDR3 sequences, with 25% to 30% observed a single time. The rearrangement joins TRBV7-3 to TRBJ1-1; maybe TRBD1 (5 bases). Source material: PBMCs. This clonotype was obtained from a human donor in good health (CMV status not recorded). Some clones in this sample may be carry-over from other donors' samples. Here the CDR3 reads CASSLYGGGFGTEAFF. For the CDR3, the DNA is TGTGCCAGCAGCTTATACGGGGGGGGGTTCGGCACTGAAGCTTTCTTT.